The 4 T cell receptor beta chains below come from one sample, sequenced in a study of regulatory T cells in long-lasting Graves disease. According to the study, TCR beta libraries were built with iRepertoire HTBI primers and CDR3-region Arm-PCR. In TCRdb, the multiplex PCR reads were re-called with MiXCR into one record per CDR3 protein. The sample lists 300,000 to 500,000 distinct CDR3 sequences, less than 25% seen once, with 20% in the top ten. The sample's time point: persistent/refractory GD, antithyroid drugs over 5 years with positive TRAb. The TCR library was prepared using RNA isolated from PBMCs. Sequences were derived from peripheral blood mononuclear cells (PBMCs), sampled when the disease was refractory, from a patient treated with antithyroid drugs. These receptor sequences come from a female donor with Graves disease.

The chain carries TRBV29-1 and TRBJ1-1, with no clear D. The germline V gene encodes CDR1 SQVTM and CDR2 ANQGSEA. The CDR3 has 11 residues. Trimming left V 4 bases short and J 7 bases short, with 10 bases between. CDR3 sequence reads: CSVGLRIEAFF. In DNA form, the CDR3 reads TGCAGCGTTGGGTTACGGATTGAAGCTTTCTTT.

This clonotype was seen ten or more times. This chain joins TRBV2 and TRBJ1-2; D not certain. The CDR3 has 15 residues. Germline loops: CDR1 SNHLY, CDR2 FYNNEI. Trimming pared 4 bases from V and 7 bases from J, leaving 19 bases between. CDR3 coding DNA: TGTGCCAGCAGTGTGACTGAGGATTCGGGCGGTGGCTACACCTTC. Translated: CASSVTEDSGGGYTF.

This clonotype was seen at least ten times. V and J are TRBV3-1 and TRBJ1-2; D call uncertain. CDR1 is LGHDT and CDR2 is YNNKEL in the germline V gene (reference sequence). V lost 7 bases and J lost 6, with 9 bases in between. This CDR3 is built from 11 residues. For the CDR3, the DNA is TGTGCCAGCAAAACCGGGGATGGCTACACCTTC. Its translation: CASKTGDGYTF.

In this sample, this clonotype turned up a few times. This sequence joins TRBV3-1 and TRBJ2-2; D assignment may be TRBD1 or TRBD2 (6 bases each). Germline V gene sequence: CDR1 LGHDT, CDR2 YNNKEL (reference sequence). Trimming left V 0 bases short and J 5 bases short, with 13 bases between. CDR3 length: 16 residues. Here the CDR3 reads CASSQERGVWTGELFF. The DNA of the CDR3 is TGTGCCAGCAGCCAAGAAAGGGGGGTCTGGACCGGGGAGCTGTTTTTT. The variable domain in full, with the rest retrieved from reference TRBV3-1 and TRBJ2-2, is DTAVSQTPKYLVTQMGNDKSIKCEQNLGHDTMYWYKQDSKKFLKIMFSYNNKELIINETVPNRFSPKSPDKAHLNLHINSLELGDSAVYFCASSQERGVWTGELFFGEGSRLTVL.